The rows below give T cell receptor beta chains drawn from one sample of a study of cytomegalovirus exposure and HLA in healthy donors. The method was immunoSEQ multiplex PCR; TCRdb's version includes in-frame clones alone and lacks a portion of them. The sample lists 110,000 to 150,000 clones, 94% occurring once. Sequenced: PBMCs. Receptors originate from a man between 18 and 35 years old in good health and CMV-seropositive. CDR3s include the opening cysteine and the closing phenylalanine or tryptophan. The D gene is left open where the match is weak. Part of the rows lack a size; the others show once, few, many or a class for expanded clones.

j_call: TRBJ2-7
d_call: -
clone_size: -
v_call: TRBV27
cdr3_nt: TGTGCCAGCAGTTTTGACAGAAACTACGAGCAGTACTTC
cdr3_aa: CASSFDRNYEQYF

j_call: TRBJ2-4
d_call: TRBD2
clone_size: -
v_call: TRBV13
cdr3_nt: TGTGCCAGCAGCCTCGGACTAGCGGGAGCCAAAAACATTCAGTACTTC
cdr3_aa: CASSLGLAGAKNIQYF

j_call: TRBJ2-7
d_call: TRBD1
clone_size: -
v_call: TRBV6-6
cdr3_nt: TGTGCCAGCAGCAGGGGGACAGGGACTTACGAGCAGTACTTC
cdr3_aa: CASSRGTGTYEQYF

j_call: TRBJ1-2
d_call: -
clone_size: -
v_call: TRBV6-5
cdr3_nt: TGTGCCAGGAGGGACCTTGGACAGTCCGGCTATGGCTACACCTTC
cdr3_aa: CARRDLGQSGYGYTF

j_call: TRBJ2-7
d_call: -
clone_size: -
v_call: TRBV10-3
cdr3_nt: TGTGCCATCACCCCGTCCCCAGGGGCCGAGCAGTACTTC
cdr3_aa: CAITPSPGAEQYF

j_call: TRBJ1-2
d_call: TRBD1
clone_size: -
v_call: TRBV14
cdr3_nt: TGTGCCAGCAGCCAACGGGCGGGGACAGCTTATGGCTACACCTTC
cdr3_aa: CASSQRAGTAYGYTF

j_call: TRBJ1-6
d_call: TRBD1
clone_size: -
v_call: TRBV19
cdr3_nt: TGTGCCAGTAGTCTTCGAAGACAGGGAACGCATTCACCCCTCCACTTT
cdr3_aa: CASSLRRQGTHSPLHF

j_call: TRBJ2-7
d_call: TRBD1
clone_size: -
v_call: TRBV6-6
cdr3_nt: TGTGCCAGCAGTAACGGACAGGGGGACTACGAGCAGTACTTC
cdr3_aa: CASSNGQGDYEQYF

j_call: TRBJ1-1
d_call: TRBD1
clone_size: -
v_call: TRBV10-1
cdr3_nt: TGCGCCAGCAGTGGGACAGGTCGAGCGGCTGAAGCTTTCTTT
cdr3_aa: CASSGTGRAAEAFF

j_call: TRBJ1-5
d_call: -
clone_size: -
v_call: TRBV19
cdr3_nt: TGTGCCAGTAGAAGGCCAGGGCAACAGCCCCAGCATTTT
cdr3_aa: CASRRPGQQPQHF

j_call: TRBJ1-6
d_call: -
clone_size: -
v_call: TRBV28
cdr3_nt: TGTGCCAGCAGTGAACGACAGGCTTTTTATTCACCCCTCCACTTT
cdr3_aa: CASSERQAFYSPLHF

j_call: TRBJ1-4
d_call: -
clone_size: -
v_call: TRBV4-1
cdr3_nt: TGCGCCAGCAGCCAAGCGAGGAGTGAAAAACTGTTTTTT
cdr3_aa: CASSQARSEKLFF

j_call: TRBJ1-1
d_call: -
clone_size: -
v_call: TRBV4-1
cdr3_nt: TGCGCCAGCAACTCAGACACGAACACTGAAGCTTTCTTT
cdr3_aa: CASNSDTNTEAFF

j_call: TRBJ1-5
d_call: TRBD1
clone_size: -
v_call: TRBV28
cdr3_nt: TGTGCCAGCAGTTTTGAGGTGGGACAGGGCGACCAGCCCCAGCATTTT
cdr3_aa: CASSFEVGQGDQPQHF

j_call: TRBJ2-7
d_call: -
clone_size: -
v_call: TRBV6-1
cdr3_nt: TGTGCCAGCAGCAGGGTCCCCTACGAGCAGTACTTC
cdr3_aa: CASSRVPYEQYF

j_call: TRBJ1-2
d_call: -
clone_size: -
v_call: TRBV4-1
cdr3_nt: TGCGCCAGCAAACCAAGACAAGGGGCCTATGGCTACACCTTC
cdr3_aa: CASKPRQGAYGYTF

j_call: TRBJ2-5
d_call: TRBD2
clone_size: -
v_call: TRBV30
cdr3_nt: TGTGCCTGGAGTGTAGGCGGGAGTAAGACCCAGTACTTC
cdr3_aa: CAWSVGGSKTQYF

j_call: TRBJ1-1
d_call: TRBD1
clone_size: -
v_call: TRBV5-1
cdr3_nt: TGCGCCAGCAGCCTCACCGGGACAGGGGTGACTGAAGCTTTCTTT
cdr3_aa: CASSLTGTGVTEAFF

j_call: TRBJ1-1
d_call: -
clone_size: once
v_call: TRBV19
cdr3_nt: TGTGCCAGTAGTATTCTAGGAAGCACTGAAGCTTTCTTT
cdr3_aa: CASSILGSTEAFF

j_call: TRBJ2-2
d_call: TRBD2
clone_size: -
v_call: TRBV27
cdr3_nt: TGTGCCAGCAGTTTAGGGAGGGCCACCGGGGAGCTGTTTTTT
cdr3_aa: CASSLGRATGELFF

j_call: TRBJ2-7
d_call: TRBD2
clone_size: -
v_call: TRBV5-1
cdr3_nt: TGCGCCAGCAGCTTGCTGCCTAGCGGGGCCTACGAGCAGTACTTC
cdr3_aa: CASSLLPSGAYEQYF

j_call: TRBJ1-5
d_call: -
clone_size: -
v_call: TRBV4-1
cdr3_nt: TGCGCCAGCAGCCGTGAACCACCCCGCAGGGCAAGCAATCAGCCCCAGCATTTT
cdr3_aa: CASSREPPRRASNQPQHF

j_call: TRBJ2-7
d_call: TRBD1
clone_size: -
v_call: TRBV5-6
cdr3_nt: TGTGCCAGCAGCCAGGGGACAGGGATCTACGAGCAGTACTTC
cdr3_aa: CASSQGTGIYEQYF

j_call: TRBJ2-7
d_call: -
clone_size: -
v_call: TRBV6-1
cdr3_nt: TGTGCCAGCAGTCTAGCCGAAAGGTCCTACGAGCAGTACTTC
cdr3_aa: CASSLAERSYEQYF